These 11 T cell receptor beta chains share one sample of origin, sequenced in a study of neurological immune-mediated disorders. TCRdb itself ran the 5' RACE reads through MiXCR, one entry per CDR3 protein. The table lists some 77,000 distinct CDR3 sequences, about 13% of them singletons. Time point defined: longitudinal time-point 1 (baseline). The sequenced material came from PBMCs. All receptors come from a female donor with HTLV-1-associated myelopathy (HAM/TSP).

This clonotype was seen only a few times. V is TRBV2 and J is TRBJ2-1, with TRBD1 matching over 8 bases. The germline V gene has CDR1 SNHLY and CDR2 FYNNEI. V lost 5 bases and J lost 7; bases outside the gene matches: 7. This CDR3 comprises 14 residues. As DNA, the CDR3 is TGTGCCAGCAGTAAGACAGGGGATGGGAATGAGCAGTTCTTC. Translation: CASSKTGDGNEQFF.

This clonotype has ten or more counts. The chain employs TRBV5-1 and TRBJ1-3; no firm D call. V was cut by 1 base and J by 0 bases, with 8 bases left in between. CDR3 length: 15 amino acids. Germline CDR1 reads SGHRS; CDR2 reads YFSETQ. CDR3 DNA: TGCGCCAGCAGCTTGATGGAGCACTCTGGAAACACCATATATTTT. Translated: CASSLMEHSGNTIYF.

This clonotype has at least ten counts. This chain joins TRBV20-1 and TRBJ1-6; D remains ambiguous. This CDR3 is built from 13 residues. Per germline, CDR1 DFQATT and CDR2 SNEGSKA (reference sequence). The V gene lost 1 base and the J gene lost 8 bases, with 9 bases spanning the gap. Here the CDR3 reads CSARVVADSPLHF. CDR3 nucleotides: TGCAGTGCTAGAGTAGTAGCGGATTCACCCCTCCACTTT.

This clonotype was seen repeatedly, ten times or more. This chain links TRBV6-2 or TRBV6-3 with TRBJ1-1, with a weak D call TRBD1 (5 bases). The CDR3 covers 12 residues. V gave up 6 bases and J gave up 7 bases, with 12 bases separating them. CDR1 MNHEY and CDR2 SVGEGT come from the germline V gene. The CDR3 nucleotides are TGTGCCAGCAGGTTCGACAGACTTGAAGCTTTCTTT. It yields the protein CASRFDRLEAFF.

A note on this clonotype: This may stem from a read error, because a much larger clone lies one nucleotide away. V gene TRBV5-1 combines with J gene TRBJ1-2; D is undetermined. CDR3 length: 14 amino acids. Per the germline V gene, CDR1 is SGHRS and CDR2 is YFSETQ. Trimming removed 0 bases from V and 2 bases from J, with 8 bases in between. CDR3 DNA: TGCGCCAGCAGCTTGGGTAAGTTAAACTATGGCTACACCTTC. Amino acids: CASSLGKLNYGYTF.

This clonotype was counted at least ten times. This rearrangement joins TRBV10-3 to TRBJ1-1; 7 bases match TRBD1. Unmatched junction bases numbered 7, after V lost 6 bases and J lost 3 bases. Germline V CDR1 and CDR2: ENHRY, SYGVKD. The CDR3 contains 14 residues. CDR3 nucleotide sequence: TGTGCCATCAGGGAGGCAGGGGGTTACACTGAAGCTTTCTTT. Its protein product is CAIREAGGYTEAFF.

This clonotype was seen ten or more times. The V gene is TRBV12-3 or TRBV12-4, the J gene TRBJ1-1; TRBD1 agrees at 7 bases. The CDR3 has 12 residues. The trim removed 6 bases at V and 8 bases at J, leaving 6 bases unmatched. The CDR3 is CASSRTGTEAFF. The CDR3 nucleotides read TGTGCCAGCAGCAGGACAGGAACCGAAGCTTTCTTT.

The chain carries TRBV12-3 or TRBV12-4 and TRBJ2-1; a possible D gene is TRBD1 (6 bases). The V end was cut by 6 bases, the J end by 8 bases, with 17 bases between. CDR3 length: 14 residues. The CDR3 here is CASSLDSESHEQFF. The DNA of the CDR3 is TGTGCCAGCAGCCTGGACAGTGAGAGCCATGAGCAGTTCTTC.

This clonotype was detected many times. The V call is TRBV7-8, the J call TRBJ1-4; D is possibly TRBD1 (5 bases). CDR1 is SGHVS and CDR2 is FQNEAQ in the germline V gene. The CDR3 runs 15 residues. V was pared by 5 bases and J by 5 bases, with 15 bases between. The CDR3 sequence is CASSPGRVGNEKLFF. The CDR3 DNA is TGTGCCAGCAGCCCGGGACGGGTGGGAAATGAAAAACTGTTTTTT.

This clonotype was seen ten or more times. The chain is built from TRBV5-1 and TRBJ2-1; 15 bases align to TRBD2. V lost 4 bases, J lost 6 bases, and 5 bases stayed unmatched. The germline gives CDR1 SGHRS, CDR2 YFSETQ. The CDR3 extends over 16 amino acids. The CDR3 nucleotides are TGCGCCAGCAGCCCCCGGACTAGCGGGGGGGCCAATGAGCAGTTCTTC. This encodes CASSPRTSGGANEQFF. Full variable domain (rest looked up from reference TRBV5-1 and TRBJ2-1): KAGVTQTPRYLIKTRGQQVTLSCSPISGHRSVSWYQQTPGQGLQFLFEYFSETQRNKGNFPGRFSGRQFSNSRSEMNVSTLELGDSALYLCASSPRTSGGANEQFFGPGTRLTVL.

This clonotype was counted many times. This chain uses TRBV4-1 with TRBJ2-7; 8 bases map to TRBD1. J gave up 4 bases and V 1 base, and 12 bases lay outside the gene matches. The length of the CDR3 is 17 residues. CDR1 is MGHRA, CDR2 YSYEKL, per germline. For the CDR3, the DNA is TGCGCCAGCAGCCAAGTACTGGGCAGGGGGCCCTCGTACGAGCAGTACTTC. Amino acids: CASSQVLGRGPSYEQYF.